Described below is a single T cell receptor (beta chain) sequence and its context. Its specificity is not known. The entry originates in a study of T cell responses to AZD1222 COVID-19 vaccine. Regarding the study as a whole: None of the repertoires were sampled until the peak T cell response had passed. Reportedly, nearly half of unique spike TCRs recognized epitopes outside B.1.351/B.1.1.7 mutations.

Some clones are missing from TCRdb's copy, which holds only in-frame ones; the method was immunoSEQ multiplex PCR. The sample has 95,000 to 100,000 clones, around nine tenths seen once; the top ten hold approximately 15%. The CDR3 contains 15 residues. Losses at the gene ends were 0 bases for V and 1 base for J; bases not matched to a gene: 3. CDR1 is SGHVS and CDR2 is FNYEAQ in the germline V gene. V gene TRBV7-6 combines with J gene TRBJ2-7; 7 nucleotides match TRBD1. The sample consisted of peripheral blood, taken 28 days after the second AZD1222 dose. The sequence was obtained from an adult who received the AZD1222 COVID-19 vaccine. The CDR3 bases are TGTGCCAGCAGCTTAGCGCCGGGACAGTCCTACGAGCAGTACTTC. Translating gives CASSLAPGQSYEQYF. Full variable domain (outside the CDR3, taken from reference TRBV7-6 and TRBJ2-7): GAGVSQSPRYKVTKRGQDVALRCDPISGHVSLYWYRQALGQGPEFLTYFNYEAQQDKSGLPNDRFSAERPEGSISTLTIQRTEQRDSAMYRCASSLAPGQSYEQYFGPGTRLTVT.